The entry below describes one T cell receptor (beta chain). Germline V CDR1 and CDR2: SGDLS, YYNGEE. Trimming shortened V by 1 base and J by 4 bases, and 8 bases separated the two germline ends. CDR3 size: 13 residues. Authors' methods: Researchers report that nucleated cell counts were estimated from reference gene primer amplification. Sequencing used immunoSEQ multiplex PCR; TCRdb keeps in-frame clones, though not all of them. Clone size and the V and J calls come from that table; the DNA yielded D and trimming. The repertoire consists of 35,000 to 50,000 clones, with approximately 88% occurring once and the leading ten covering about 16%. This entry belongs to a study of blood T cell repertoires in COVID-19.

The rearrangement joins TRBV9 to TRBJ2-5; no clear D gene. The sample consisted of peripheral blood. The sequence was collected from a man aged 55-75 years with active COVID-19. CDR3 loop: CASSVPPVETQYF. The CDR3 coding sequence is TGTGCCAGCAGCGTACCCCCGGTAGAGACCCAGTACTTC.